The 3 T cell receptor beta chains reported below all come from one sample, sequenced in a study of monozygotic twins with inflammatory bowel disease. Reprocessing the 5' RACE reads, TCRdb reports a single entry for every CDR3 protein and omits DNA. In all, the sample yields roughly 100,000 distinct CDR3 sequences. Specimen: blood. These receptors were collected from a human donor with ulcerative colitis or Crohn's disease, or a healthy co-twin of an affected twin (not recorded which).

The gene calls are TRBV7-2 and TRBJ2-2; no DNA is available, so the TRBD1 call from TCRdb remains unchecked. CDR1 and CDR2 (germline): SGHTA, FQGNSA. This CDR3 spans 15 amino acids. CDR3 region: CASSLGQSYTGELFF. Based on the CDR3 plus reference TRBV7-2 and TRBJ2-2, the full variable domain is GAGVSQSPSNKVTEKGKDVELRCDPISGHTALYWYRQSLGQGLEFLIYFQGNSAPDKSGLPSDRFSAERTGGSVSTLTIQRTQQEDSAVYLCASSLGQSYTGELFFGEGSRLTVL.

The rearrangement joins TRBV9 to TRBJ2-3. The germline V gene has CDR1 SGDLS and CDR2 YYNGEE. The CDR3 extends over 15 amino acids. CDR3 region: CASTTRNGSTDTQYF.

The gene calls are TRBV25-1 and TRBJ2-1; TCRdb returns TRBD2, unconfirmable since there is no DNA. The length of the CDR3 is 15 residues. Germline CDR1 and CDR2: MGHDK and SYGVNS. This chain's CDR3 is CASTLTAGTYNEQFF.